Listed below are T cell receptor beta chains from one sample, sequenced in a study of cytomegalovirus exposure and HLA in healthy donors. Only in-frame clones appear in the TCRdb table, and some are missing; sequencing was by immunoSEQ multiplex PCR. This sample has some 220,000 clones, with around 89% found just once. The sequencing input was PBMCs. Source of these receptors: a woman younger than 35 in good health and CMV-seronegative. The CDR3 runs from the conserved cysteine through the conserved F or W. The order of the fields is V gene, J gene, clone size, D gene, CDR3 DNA, CDR3 protein. A D gene is named only where the DNA matches it firmly. For some rows the clone size is stated as once, few or many, or as a class when expanded; others skip it.

TRBV29-1	TRBJ1-5	NA	TRBD1	TGCAGCGTCGGACAGGGGGCAGGTCAGCCCCAGCATTTT	CSVGQGAGQPQHF
TRBV2	TRBJ2-7	NA	NA	TGTGCCAGCGAGAGAGACGAGCAGTACTTC	CASERDEQYF
TRBV19	TRBJ2-7	NA	NA	TGTGCCAAGACTCCTATCGAGAGGACAGTATACCACGAGCAGTACTTC	CAKTPIERTVYHEQYF
TRBV6-1	TRBJ1-1	NA	NA	TGTGCCAGCAGCCGACGGGAGAACACTGAAGCTTTCTTT	CASSRRENTEAFF
TRBV7-9	TRBJ1-2	NA	NA	TGTGCCAGCAGCTTAGCACGACCCAGGTTTAACTATGGCTACACCTTC	CASSLARPRFNYGYTF
TRBV5-6	TRBJ2-7	NA	TRBD2	TGTGCCAGCATCCCGGGCCCGAGGCGGGAGGGCCCCTACGAGCAGTACTTC	CASIPGPRREGPYEQYF
TRBV10-3	TRBJ2-3	NA	NA	TGTGCCATCAGTAAGACTACTAAAGATACGCAGTATTTT	CAISKTTKDTQYF
TRBV10-3	TRBJ1-2	few	TRBD1	TGTGCCATCAAGAACCGTAGACAGGGGGGAATTGGCTACACCTTC	CAIKNRRQGGIGYTF
TRBV5-1	TRBJ1-4	once	NA	TGCGCCAGCAGCATCGGCAGGGAAGGGGAAAAACTGTTTTTT	CASSIGREGEKLFF
TRBV5-1	TRBJ2-1	NA	NA	TGCGCCAGCAGCGAACAATACAATGAGCAGTTCTTC	CASSEQYNEQFF
TRBV7-3	TRBJ2-2	NA	NA	TGTGCCAGCAGCCAAACCGGGACATATAACACCGGGGAGCTGTTTTTT	CASSQTGTYNTGELFF
TRBV7-2	TRBJ2-3	NA	TRBD2	TGTGCCAGCAGCTTAGTCGTGAGCGGGAGGGCTTGGGATACGCAGTATTTT	CASSLVVSGRAWDTQYF
TRBV2	TRBJ2-3	NA	NA	TGTGCAAGTACTGGGGAGGACCGCCTTCCAGATACGCAGTATTTT	CASTGEDRLPDTQYF
TRBV7-2	TRBJ2-1	NA	TRBD1	TGTGCCAGCAGCTTAGGGGACAGTCCCTTGGTTGGGGAAGAGCAGTTCTTC	CASSLGDSPLVGEEQFF
TRBV7-9	TRBJ2-5	NA	TRBD2	TGTGCCAGCAGCTTAAGCGCTAGCGGGAGAGCAAGAGAGACCCAGTACTTC	CASSLSASGRARETQYF
TRBV11-2	TRBJ1-2	once	TRBD1	TGTGCCAGCAGTTACACGGCGTCCGGGACAGCCTATGGCTACACCTTC	CASSYTASGTAYGYTF
TRBV5-5	TRBJ1-2	few	NA	TGTGCCAGCAGCTTTATAGCTTCCGACTATGGCTACACCTTC	CASSFIASDYGYTF
TRBV5-6	TRBJ1-2	NA	TRBD1	TGTGCCAGCTCCCTCTGGGACAGGGTAATCACCTATGGCTACACCTTC	CASSLWDRVITYGYTF
TRBV19	TRBJ1-5	few	NA	TGTGCCATCTCGCAGGGTATGGGACAGCCCCAGCATTTT	CAISQGMGQPQHF
TRBV27	TRBJ1-5	NA	NA	TGTGCCAGCAGTTATACAGGGAGCAATCAGCCCCAGCATTTT	CASSYTGSNQPQHF
TRBV5-1	TRBJ2-3	NA	NA	TGCGCCAGCAGCTTGGATAGTAGAGGAGATACGCAGTATTTT	CASSLDSRGDTQYF
TRBV7-6	TRBJ2-5	NA	NA	TGTGCCAGCAGCTTACGGCGGCCAGAGACCCAGTACTTC	CASSLRRPETQYF
TRBV7-9	TRBJ2-1	NA	NA	TGTGCCAGCAGCTTAGCACAGGGCTACAATGAGCAGTTCTTC	CASSLAQGYNEQFF
TRBV19	TRBJ1-2	NA	NA	TGTGCCAGTAGTATAGATCTAGGAAGAGGCGGTGGCTACACCTTC	CASSIDLGRGGGYTF
TRBV14	TRBJ2-7	NA	TRBD2	TGTGCCAGCAGCCAACGTACCGGGAGGGCCCACGAGCAGTACTTC	CASSQRTGRAHEQYF
TRBV13	TRBJ1-3	NA	NA	TGTGCCAGCAGCCTCTACAGAGCTGGAAACACCATATATTTT	CASSLYRAGNTIYF
TRBV5-6	TRBJ2-7	NA	TRBD2	TGTGCCAGCAGCATCCTAGCGGACCCCTACGAGCAGTACTTC	CASSILADPYEQYF
TRBV7-9	TRBJ2-7	NA	NA	TGTGCCAGCAGCTTAGCGACACGGTACGAGCAGTACTTC	CASSLATRYEQYF
TRBV14	TRBJ2-2	NA	NA	TGTGCCAGCAGAGAGGCCAAGAGGACCGGGGAGCTGTTTTTT	CASREAKRTGELFF